This T cell receptor beta chain was captured in a study of CDR3 diversity in severe acne. By sample fraction, this clonotype is medium-sized. TCRdb fed the PCR reads into MiXCR, producing one record per CDR3 protein. Among about 76,000 distinct CDR3 sequences listed, under 60% were seen once. Trimming shortened V by 5 bases and J by 0 bases, and 11 bases separated the two germline ends. CDR1 and CDR2 from the germline V gene are SGHTA and FQGTGA. The CDR3 runs 15 residues. This receptor was obtained from a male donor in good health, without acne. The sample taken for sequencing was blood. The chain combines TRBV7-3 with TRBJ2-1, with D unclear. The CDR3 here is CASSLGPLSYNEQFF. CDR3 sequence (DNA): TGTGCCAGCAGCCTCGGGCCGCTCTCCTACAATGAGCAGTTCTTC.